This T cell receptor (beta chain) was sequenced in a study of CD8 T cells in Susac syndrome. General study results and limits: Expansion of clones was not seen in the CD4+ T cell repertoires of Susac syndrome.

V shed 9 bases and J 6 bases; nucleotides not matched to a gene: 12. The CDR3 totals 14 residues. Germline loops: CDR1 KGHDR, CDR2 SFDVKD. As concerns this clonotype: Its antigen is not known.

CD8+ and CD4+ T cells from blood underwent TCR beta sequencing, which was carried out in a high-throughput format. While CD8+ and CD4+ T cells were isolated negatively, TEMRA cells were enriched by FACS. Random hexamers primed reverse transcription of about 0.5 to 1 ug RNA. TCRdb called the immunoSEQ multiplex PCR reads again in MiXCR, with one record for every CDR3 protein. This table holds under 200,000 distinct CDR3 sequences, 95% to 96% found once. Sequences were obtained from CD4+ T cells from PBMCs. The receptor was isolated from a human donor with Susac syndrome. The genes are TRBV24-1 and TRBJ1-1; 7 positions match TRBD1. The CDR3 region has the DNA TGTGCCACCCAAAAGGGACAGCAAGGATCTGAAGCTTTCTTT. It encodes CATQKGQQGSEAFF.